A single sample is the source of the 19 T cell receptor beta chains below, sequenced in a study of cytomegalovirus exposure and HLA in healthy donors (dated by TCRdb to the late 2010s). Library generation was performed with the immunoSEQ multiplex PCR assay. A mixture of 60 forward primers for TCR Vbeta segments and 13 reverse primers for TCR Jbeta segments was used in the multiplex PCR. TCRdb stores this immuneACCESS table with in-frame sequences only. Part of the clones is absent; in the studies checked, under half of the shortfall reflects unresolved V genes, and no reason is known for the rest. This sample comprises 150,000 to 200,000 clones, 81% of them detected only once. Clones ranked in the top ten supply about 2% of the sample. What was sequenced was PBMCs. These receptors originate from a woman aged 18 to 35 in good health and CMV-seropositive.

Points on this clone: One end of the junction is discordant with germline, which a read error may explain. CDR3 region: CASSLSLQRIKIF. CDR3 DNA sequence: TGTGCCAGCAGCTTGAGCTTGCAGAGGATCAAGATCTTC. V is TRBV5-6 and J is TRBJ1-2; no clear D gene. The germline CDR1 and CDR2 sequences are SGHDT and YYEEEE. This CDR3 region has 13 residues.

This clone was observed a few times. V gene TRBV11-2 combines with J gene TRBJ1-6, with 9 bases lining up with TRBD1. V was pared by 5 bases and J by 10 bases, with 9 bases of the junction left unmatched. The CDR3 extends over 15 amino acids. CDR1 is SGHAT, CDR2 FQNNGV, per germline. The CDR3 sequence is CASSQTGTGNSPLHF. The CDR3 region has the DNA TGTGCCAGCAGCCAAACGGGGACAGGGAACTCACCCCTCCACTTT.

Concerning this clone itself: At one end, the junction sequence differs from germline, possibly due to a read error. This rearrangement joins TRBV28 to TRBJ2-5, with 9 bases matching TRBD1. This CDR3 region has 15 residues. Germline assignment: CDR1 MDHEN and CDR2 SYDVKM. The CDR3 loop reads CASTLQGARQETQYF. The DNA for the CDR3 is TGTGCCAGCACTTTACAGGGGGCGCGCCAAGAGACCCAGTACTTC.

The chain couples TRBV7-2 to TRBJ1-2; 7 bases agree with TRBD1. Germline CDR1 reads SGHTA; CDR2 reads FQGNSA. The CDR3 extends over 16 amino acids. Trimming took 8 bases from V and 8 from J; bases not matched to a gene: 20. For the CDR3, the DNA is TGTGCCAGCGCTGGAAGCTCAACAGGGGCGAGGACGGGCTACACCTTC. It is translated as CASAGSSTGARTGYTF.

The sample holds a few counts of this clone. The chain joins TRBV6-5 to TRBJ2-3; D uncertain. The ends were cut back, 4 bases at V and 6 bases at J, with 11 bases in the middle. Looked up from germline, CDR1 is MNHEY and CDR2 is SVGAGI. The CDR3 is 13 amino acids. DNA of the CDR3: TGTGCCAGCAGTTCCAGTGAGGTGGATACGCAGTATTTT. Translating gives CASSSSEVDTQYF.

The chain joins TRBV6-5 to TRBJ2-7, with 8 bases matching TRBD1. V shed 5 bases and J 3 bases; nucleotides not matched to a gene: 6. The germline V gene encodes CDR1 MNHEY and CDR2 SVGAGI. The CDR3 is made up of 14 amino acids. The DNA of the CDR3 is TGTGCCAGCAGTCAACTCGACAGGGGCTACGAGCAGTACTTC. Translated, it gives CASSQLDRGYEQYF.

The chain has TRBV18 and TRBJ1-2, with D perhaps TRBD1 (5 bases). V was pared by 2 bases and J by 8 bases, with 18 bases between. The CDR3 sequence is 15 residues long. The germline V gene encodes CDR1 KGHSH and CDR2 LQKENI. CDR3 amino acids: CASSPNSGLSGGYTF. DNA of the CDR3: TGTGCCAGCTCACCAAATTCGGGACTAAGTGGCGGCTACACCTTC. The full variable domain, rest sourced from reference TRBV18 and TRBJ1-2, is NAGVMQNPRHLVRRRGQEARLRCSPMKGHSHVYWYRQLPEEGLKFMVYLQKENIIDESGMPKERFSAEFPKEGPSILRIQQVVRGDSAAYFCASSPNSGLSGGYTFGSGTRLTVV.

This clone occurred a few times. The V call is TRBV6-7, the J call TRBJ1-1, with TRBD1 as a possible D gene (6 bases). TRBV6-7 is classed as an ORF, of uncertain function. Trimming shortened V by 10 bases and J by 0 bases, and 27 bases separated the two germline ends. The CDR3 consists of 18 residues. The CDR3 here is CATRKPGHGDSMNTEAFF. The DNA of the CDR3 is TGTGCCACACGTAAGCCGGGACACGGGGATTCTATGAACACTGAAGCTTTCTTT.

This chain links TRBV18 with TRBJ2-1; D is possibly TRBD2 (5 bases). The V gene's germline CDR1 is KGHSH and CDR2 LQKENI. The CDR3 sequence is 11 residues long. V gave up 6 bases and J gave up 8 bases, with 8 bases separating them. The CDR3 loop reads CASSDWDEQFF. Written as DNA, the CDR3 is TGTGCCAGCTCGGACTGGGATGAGCAGTTCTTC.

The chain recombines TRBV5-1 with TRBJ2-5; D is unresolved. The V and J ends lost 3 bases and 4 bases respectively, with 10 bases between them. The CDR3 is 13 amino acids. Per the germline V gene, CDR1 is SGHRS and CDR2 is YFSETQ. The DNA for the CDR3 is TGCGCCAGCAGCTCACAGATCCGAGAGACCCAGTACTTC. Its protein product is CASSSQIRETQYF. Combining the CDR3 with reference TRBV5-1 and TRBJ2-5 gives the whole variable domain KAGVTQTPRYLIKTRGQQVTLSCSPISGHRSVSWYQQTPGQGLQFLFEYFSETQRNKGNFPGRFSGRQFSNSRSEMNVSTLELGDSALYLCASSSQIRETQYFGPGTRLLVL.

The chain recombines TRBV11-2 with TRBJ2-1, with a tentative D call TRBD2 (7 bases). The CDR3 is made up of 13 amino acids. Germline V gives CDR1 SGHAT, CDR2 FQNNGV. Between the trimmed V and J ends, which lost 3 bases and 10 bases, there was a span of 13 bases. The CDR3, as DNA: TGTGCCAGCAGCTTGGGGGGGCCGCTCGAGCAGTTCTTC. This translates into CASSLGGPLEQFF.

The chain is built from TRBV4-1 and TRBJ1-2; 9 positions agree with TRBD1. Trimming removed 2 bases from V and 6 bases from J; junction bases left unmatched: 4. CDR1 is MGHRA, CDR2 YSYEKL, per germline. The CDR3 is 14 residues long. The CDR3 loop is CASSQPGTGNGYTF. DNA of the CDR3: TGCGCCAGCAGCCAACCCGGGACAGGGAATGGCTACACCTTC.

The gene calls are TRBV9 and TRBJ1-2, with a possible D match to TRBD1 (5 bases). The CDR3 length is 16 residues. The germline V gene has CDR1 SGDLS and CDR2 YYNGEE. Between the trimmed V and J ends, which lost 4 bases and 4 bases, there was a span of 20 bases. CDR3 DNA sequence: TGTGCCAGCAGCCCCCTGGGGGGAGGAACCCTCTATGGCTACACCTTC. Translating it yields CASSPLGGGTLYGYTF.

This chain joins TRBV7-8 and TRBJ2-2, with 11 bases aligning to TRBD2. V shed 6 bases, J shed 0 bases, and the junction held 6 bases outside the gene matches. CDR1 is SGHVS, CDR2 FQNEAQ, per germline. There are 17 residues in the CDR3. The CDR3 is CASRGGSGGANTGELFF. Written as DNA, the CDR3 is TGTGCCAGCAGGGGGGGTAGCGGGGGGGCGAACACCGGGGAGCTGTTTTTT.

This clone appeared a few times. The rearrangement uses TRBV9 and TRBJ1-2; 9 bases agree with TRBD1. Germline CDR1 SGDLS, CDR2 YYNGEE. This CDR3 is 14 amino acids long. V shed 3 bases, J shed 4 bases, and the junction held 4 bases outside the gene matches. The CDR3 nucleotides read TGTGCCAGCAGCGCCCAGGGACAGGGCTATGGCTACACCTTC. Residues: CASSAQGQGYGYTF. Drawing the rest from reference TRBV9 and TRBJ1-2, the complete variable domain is DSGVTQTPKHLITATGQRVTLRCSPRSGDLSVYWYQQSLDQGLQFLIQYYNGEERAKGNILERFSAQQFPDLHSELNLSSLELGDSALYFCASSAQGQGYGYTFGSGTRLTVV.

This clone came up once. This chain links TRBV7-9 with TRBJ2-3; 12 bases match TRBD2. There are 14 residues in the CDR3. Trimming cost V 5 bases and J 4 bases; bases outside gene matches: 1. CDR1 and CDR2 (germline): SEHNR, FQNEAQ (reference sequence). The CDR3 DNA reads as TGTGCCAGCAGCCGGACTAGCGGGGCAGATACGCAGTATTTT. It encodes CASSRTSGADTQYF.

CDR3 region: CASSLSLGGPSGNTIYF. As DNA, the CDR3 is TGTGCCAGCAGCCTGTCCCTTGGGGGCCCCTCTGGAAACACCATATATTTT. The chain has TRBV13 and TRBJ1-3; weak D call: TRBD1 (6 bases). The CDR3 spans 17 residues. V gave up 5 bases and J gave up 0 bases, with 17 bases separating them. Germline CDR1 is PRHDT and CDR2 is FYEKMQ (reference sequence). Based on the CDR3 plus reference TRBV13 and TRBJ1-3, the full variable domain is AAGVIQSPRHLIKEKRETATLKCYPIPRHDTVYWYQQGPGQDPQFLISFYEKMQSDKGSIPDRFSAQQFSDYHSELNMSSLELGDSALYFCASSLSLGGPSGNTIYFGEGSWLTVV.

This rearrangement joins TRBV19 to TRBJ2-7; the match to TRBD1 covers 10 bases. The CDR3 runs to 13 residues. The junction had 5 bases not matched to a gene; V was cut back by 5 bases and J by 7 bases. The germline V gene encodes CDR1 LNHDA and CDR2 SQIVND (reference sequence). CDR3 DNA sequence: TGTGCCAGTAGTCGACAGGGGGCAAGGGAGCAGTACTTC. As protein: CASSRQGAREQYF.

This clone appeared once. The rearrangement joins TRBV7-2 to TRBJ2-7; 11 bases map to TRBD2. The ends lost 2 bases at V and 3 bases at J; junction bases unmatched: 3. The CDR3 is 15 amino acids. CDR1 and CDR2 (germline): SGHTA, FQGNSA. This chain's CDR3 is CASSLISGGDYEQYV. CDR3 nucleotides: TGTGCCAGCAGCTTAATTAGCGGGGGGGACTACGAGCAGTACGTC.